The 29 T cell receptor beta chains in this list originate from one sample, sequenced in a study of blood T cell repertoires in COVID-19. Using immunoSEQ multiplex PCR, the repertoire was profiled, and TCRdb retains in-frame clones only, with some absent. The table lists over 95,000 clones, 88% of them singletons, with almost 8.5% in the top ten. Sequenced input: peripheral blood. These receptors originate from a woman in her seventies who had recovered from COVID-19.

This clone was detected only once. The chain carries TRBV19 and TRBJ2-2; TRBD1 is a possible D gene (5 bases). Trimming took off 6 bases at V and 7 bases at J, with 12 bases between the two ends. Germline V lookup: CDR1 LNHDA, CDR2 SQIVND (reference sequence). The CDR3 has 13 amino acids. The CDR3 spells CASSISGIGELFF. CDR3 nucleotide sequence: TGTGCCAGTAGCATCTCAGGGATCGGGGAGCTGTTTTTT.

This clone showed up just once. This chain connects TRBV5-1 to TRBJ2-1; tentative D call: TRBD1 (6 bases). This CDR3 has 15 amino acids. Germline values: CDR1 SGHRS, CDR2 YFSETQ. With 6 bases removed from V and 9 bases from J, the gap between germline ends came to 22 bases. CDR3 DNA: TGCGCCAGCATCGACGAACGGGGACAATTCCTTGAGCAGTTCTTC. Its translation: CASIDERGQFLEQFF. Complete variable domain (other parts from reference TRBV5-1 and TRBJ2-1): KAGVTQTPRYLIKTRGQQVTLSCSPISGHRSVSWYQQTPGQGLQFLFEYFSETQRNKGNFPGRFSGRQFSNSRSEMNVSTLELGDSALYLCASIDERGQFLEQFFGPGTRLTVL.

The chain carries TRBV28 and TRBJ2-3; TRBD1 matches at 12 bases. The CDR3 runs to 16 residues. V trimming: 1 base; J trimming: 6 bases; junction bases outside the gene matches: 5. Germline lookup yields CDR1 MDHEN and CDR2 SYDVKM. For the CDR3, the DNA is TGTGCCAGCAGTTTATTGGGACAGGGGGCTCGTGATACGCAGTATTTT. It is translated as CASSLLGQGARDTQYF.

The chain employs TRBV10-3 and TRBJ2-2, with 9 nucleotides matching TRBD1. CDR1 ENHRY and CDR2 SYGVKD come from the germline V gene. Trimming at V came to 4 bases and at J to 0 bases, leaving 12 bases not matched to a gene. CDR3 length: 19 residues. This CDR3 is CAISAGPTGGDPNTGELFF. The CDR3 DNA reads TGTGCCATCAGTGCGGGCCCTACAGGGGGCGACCCGAACACCGGGGAGCTGTTTTTT.

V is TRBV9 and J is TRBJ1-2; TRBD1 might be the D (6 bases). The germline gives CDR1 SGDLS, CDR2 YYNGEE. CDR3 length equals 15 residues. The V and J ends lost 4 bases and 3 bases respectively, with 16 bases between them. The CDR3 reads CASSPDGQPYYGYTF. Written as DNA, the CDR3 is TGTGCCAGCAGCCCAGACGGACAGCCTTACTATGGCTACACCTTC. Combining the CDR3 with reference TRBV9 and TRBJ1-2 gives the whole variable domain DSGVTQTPKHLITATGQRVTLRCSPRSGDLSVYWYQQSLDQGLQFLIQYYNGEERAKGNILERFSAQQFPDLHSELNLSSLELGDSALYFCASSPDGQPYYGYTFGSGTRLTVV.

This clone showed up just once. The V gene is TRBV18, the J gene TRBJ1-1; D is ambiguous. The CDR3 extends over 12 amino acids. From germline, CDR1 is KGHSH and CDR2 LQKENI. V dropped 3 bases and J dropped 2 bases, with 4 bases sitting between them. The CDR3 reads CASSPLNTEAFF. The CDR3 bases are TGTGCCAGCTCACCCCTTAACACTGAAGCTTTCTTT. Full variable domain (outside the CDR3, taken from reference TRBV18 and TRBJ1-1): NAGVMQNPRHLVRRRGQEARLRCSPMKGHSHVYWYRQLPEEGLKFMVYLQKENIIDESGMPKERFSAEFPKEGPSILRIQQVVRGDSAAYFCASSPLNTEAFFGQGTRLTVV.

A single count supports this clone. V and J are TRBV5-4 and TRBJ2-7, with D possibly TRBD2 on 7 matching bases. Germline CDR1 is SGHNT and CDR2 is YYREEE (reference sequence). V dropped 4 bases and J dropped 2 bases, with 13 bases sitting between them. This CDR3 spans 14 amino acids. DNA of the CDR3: TGTGCCAGCAGCCCTCGGGGGGCAGCCTACGAGCAGTACTTC. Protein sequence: CASSPRGAAYEQYF.

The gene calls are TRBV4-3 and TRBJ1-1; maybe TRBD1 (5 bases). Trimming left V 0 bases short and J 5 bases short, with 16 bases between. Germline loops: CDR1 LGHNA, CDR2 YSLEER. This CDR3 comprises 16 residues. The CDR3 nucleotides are TGCGCCAGCAGCCAAGATCGGTCAGGGAGGAGGACTGAAGCTTTCTTT. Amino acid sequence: CASSQDRSGRRTEAFF.

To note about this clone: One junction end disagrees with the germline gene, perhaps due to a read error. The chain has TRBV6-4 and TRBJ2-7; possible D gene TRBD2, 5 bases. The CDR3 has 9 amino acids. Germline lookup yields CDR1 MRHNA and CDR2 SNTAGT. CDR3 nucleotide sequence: TGTGCCACCTCAGGACTCCTCGTTTTC. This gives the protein CATSGLLVF.

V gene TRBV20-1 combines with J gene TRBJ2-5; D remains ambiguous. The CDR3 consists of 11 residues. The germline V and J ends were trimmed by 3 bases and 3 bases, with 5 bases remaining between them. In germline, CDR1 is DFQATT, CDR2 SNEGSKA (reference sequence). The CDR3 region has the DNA TGCAGTGCTAGTCGTAAAGAGACCCAGTACTTC. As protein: CSASRKETQYF.

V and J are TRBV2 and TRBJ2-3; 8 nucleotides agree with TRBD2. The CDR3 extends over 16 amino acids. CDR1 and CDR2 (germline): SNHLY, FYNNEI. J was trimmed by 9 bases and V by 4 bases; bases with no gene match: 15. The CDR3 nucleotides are TGTGCCAGCAGTGCTCAAGGGGCGGGGGGATCTGGGACGCAGTATTTT. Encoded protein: CASSAQGAGGSGTQYF.

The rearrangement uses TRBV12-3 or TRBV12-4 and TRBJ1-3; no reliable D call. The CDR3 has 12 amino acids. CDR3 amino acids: CASGSSGNTIYF. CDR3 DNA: TGTGCAAGCGGGAGCTCTGGAAACACCATATATTTT.

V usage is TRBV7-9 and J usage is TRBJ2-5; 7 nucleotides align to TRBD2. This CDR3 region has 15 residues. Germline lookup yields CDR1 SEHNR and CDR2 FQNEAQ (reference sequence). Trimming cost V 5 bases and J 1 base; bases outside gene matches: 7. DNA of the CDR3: TGTGCCAGCAGCACACTAGCGAGTGGCCAAGAGACCCAGTACTTC. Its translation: CASSTLASGQETQYF.

CDR3 residues: CAWLLGGTETQYF. The CDR3 nucleotides are TGTGCCTGGTTACTGGGAGGCACAGAGACCCAGTACTTC. This chain connects TRBV30 to TRBJ2-5; the D gene is possibly TRBD2 (6 bases). Trimming stripped 5 bases from V and 4 bases from J, with 14 bases between. The CDR3 has 13 residues. Looked up from germline, CDR1 is GTSNPN and CDR2 is SVGIG (reference sequence).

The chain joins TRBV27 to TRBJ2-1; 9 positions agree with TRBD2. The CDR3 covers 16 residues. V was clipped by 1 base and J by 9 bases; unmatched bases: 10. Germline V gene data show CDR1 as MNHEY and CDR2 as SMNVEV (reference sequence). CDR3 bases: TGTGCCAGCAGTTTATTAGGCGGGGGGGCGGCAGGTGAGCAGTTCTTC. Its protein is CASSLLGGGAAGEQFF.

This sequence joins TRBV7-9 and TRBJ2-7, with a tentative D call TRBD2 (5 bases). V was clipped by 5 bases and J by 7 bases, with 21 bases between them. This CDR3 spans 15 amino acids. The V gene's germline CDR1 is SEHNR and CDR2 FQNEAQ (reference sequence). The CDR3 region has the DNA TGTGCCAGCAGCCCCCTAGCCGGAACCCAGAGGGAGCAGTACTTC. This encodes CASSPLAGTQREQYF.

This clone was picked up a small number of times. The CDR3 DNA reads TGTGCCACCAGCAGAGATGCGCAGGCCAATCAGCCCCAGCATTTT. Amino acid sequence: CATSRDAQANQPQHF. The rearrangement uses TRBV15 and TRBJ1-5; no clear D. Trimming removed 0 bases from V and 3 bases from J, with 9 bases in between. This CDR3 has 15 amino acids. Looked up from germline, CDR1 is LNHNV and CDR2 is YYDKDF (reference sequence).

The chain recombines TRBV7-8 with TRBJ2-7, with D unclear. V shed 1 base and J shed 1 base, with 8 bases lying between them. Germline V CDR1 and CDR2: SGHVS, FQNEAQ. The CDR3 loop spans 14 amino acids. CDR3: CASSLDPGSYEQYF. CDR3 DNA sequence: TGTGCCAGCAGCTTAGATCCGGGTTCCTACGAGCAGTACTTC.

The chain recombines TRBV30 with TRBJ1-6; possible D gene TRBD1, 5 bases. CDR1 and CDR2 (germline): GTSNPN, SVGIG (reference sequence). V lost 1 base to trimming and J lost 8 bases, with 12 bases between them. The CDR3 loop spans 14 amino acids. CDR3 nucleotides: TGTGCCTGGAGTGCGGGGGGACGATATTCACCCCTCCACTTT. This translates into CAWSAGGRYSPLHF.

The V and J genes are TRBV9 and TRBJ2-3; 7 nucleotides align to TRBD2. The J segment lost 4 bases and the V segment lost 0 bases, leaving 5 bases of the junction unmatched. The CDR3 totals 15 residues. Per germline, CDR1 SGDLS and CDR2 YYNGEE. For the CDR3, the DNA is TGTGCCAGCAGCGTAGGGGCTGCGGGGGCAGATACGCAGTATTTT. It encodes CASSVGAAGADTQYF.

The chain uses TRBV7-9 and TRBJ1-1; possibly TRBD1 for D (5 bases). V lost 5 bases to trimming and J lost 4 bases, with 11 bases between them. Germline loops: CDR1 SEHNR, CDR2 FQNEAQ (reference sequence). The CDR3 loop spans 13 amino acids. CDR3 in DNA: TGTGCCAGCAGCCCCCAGGGAGGCACTGAAGCTTTCTTT. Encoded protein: CASSPQGGTEAFF.

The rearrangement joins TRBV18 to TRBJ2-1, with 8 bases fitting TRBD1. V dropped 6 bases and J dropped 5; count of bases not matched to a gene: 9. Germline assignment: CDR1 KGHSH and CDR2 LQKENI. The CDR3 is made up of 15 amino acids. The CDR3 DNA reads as TGTGCCAGCTCGCAGACAGGGGCCTTTAACAATGAGCAGTTCTTC. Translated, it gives CASSQTGAFNNEQFF.

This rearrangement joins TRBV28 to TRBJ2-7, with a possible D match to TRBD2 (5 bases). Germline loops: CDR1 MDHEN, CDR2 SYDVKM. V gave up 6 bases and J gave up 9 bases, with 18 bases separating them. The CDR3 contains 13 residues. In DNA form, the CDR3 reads TGTGCCAGCAGCTCCTACGGGGTGGAAGGGCAGTACTTC. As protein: CASSSYGVEGQYF.

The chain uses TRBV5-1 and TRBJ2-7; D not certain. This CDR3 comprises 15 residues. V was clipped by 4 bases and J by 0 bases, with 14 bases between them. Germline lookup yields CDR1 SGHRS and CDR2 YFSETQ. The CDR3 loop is CASSPQGTTSYEQYF. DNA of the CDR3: TGCGCCAGCAGCCCCCAAGGTACTACCTCCTACGAGCAGTACTTC.

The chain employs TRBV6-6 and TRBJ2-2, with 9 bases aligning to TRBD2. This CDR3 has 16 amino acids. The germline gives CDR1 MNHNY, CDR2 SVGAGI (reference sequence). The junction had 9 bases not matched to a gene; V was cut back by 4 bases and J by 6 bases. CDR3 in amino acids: CASSSRLAASSGELFF. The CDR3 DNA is TGTGCCAGCAGTTCCCGACTAGCGGCGTCCTCCGGGGAGCTGTTTTTT.

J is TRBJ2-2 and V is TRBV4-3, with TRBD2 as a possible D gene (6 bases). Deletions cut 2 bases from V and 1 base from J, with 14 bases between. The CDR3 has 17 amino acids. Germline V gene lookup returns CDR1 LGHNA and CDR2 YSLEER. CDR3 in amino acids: CASSQFLDGGNTGELFF. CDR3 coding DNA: TGCGCCAGCAGCCAATTCCTAGACGGGGGGAACACCGGGGAGCTGTTTTTT.

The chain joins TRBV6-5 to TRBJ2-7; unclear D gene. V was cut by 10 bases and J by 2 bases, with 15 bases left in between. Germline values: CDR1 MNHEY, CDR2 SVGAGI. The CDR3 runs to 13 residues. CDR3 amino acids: CATLSEAPYEQYF. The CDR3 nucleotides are TGTGCCACCCTTTCCGAAGCCCCCTACGAGCAGTACTTC.

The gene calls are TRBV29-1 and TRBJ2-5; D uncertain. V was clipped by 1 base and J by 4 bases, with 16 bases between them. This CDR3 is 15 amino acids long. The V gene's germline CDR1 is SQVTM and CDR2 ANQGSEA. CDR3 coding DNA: TGCAGCGTTGAAGGACGTGGCAGGTTGGGAGAGACCCAGTACTTC. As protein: CSVEGRGRLGETQYF.

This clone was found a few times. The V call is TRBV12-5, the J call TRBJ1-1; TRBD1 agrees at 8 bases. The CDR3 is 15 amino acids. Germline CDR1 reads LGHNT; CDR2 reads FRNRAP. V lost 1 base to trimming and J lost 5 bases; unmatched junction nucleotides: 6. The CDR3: CASGLGITGGTEAFF. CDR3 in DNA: TGTGCTAGTGGTTTGGGAATTACAGGGGGTACTGAAGCTTTCTTT.